Presented here are 32 T cell receptor beta chains from one specimen sequenced in a study of cytomegalovirus exposure and HLA in healthy donors. A multiplex PCR was run with 60 Vbeta primers and 13 Jbeta primers. Some clones are missing from TCRdb's copy, which holds only in-frame ones; the method was immunoSEQ multiplex PCR. The sample lists 79,000 or so clones, 60% to 80% occurring once. Sequenced input: PBMCs. These receptors were obtained from a woman aged 40-49 years in good health and CMV-seropositive.

This chain uses TRBV30 with TRBJ2-7; TRBD1 matches 8 bases. The length of the CDR3 is 14 residues. V trimming: 0 bases; J trimming: 4 bases; junction bases outside the gene matches: 5. Germline V gives CDR1 GTSNPN, CDR2 SVGIG (reference sequence). In DNA, the CDR3 is TGTGCCTGGAGTGTAGCCGGGACAGGTTACGAGCAGTACTTC. This codes for CAWSVAGTGYEQYF.

V gene TRBV7-3 combines with J gene TRBJ2-2; 7 positions match TRBD2. The V and J ends lost 5 bases and 3 bases, in that order; junction bases with no gene match: 12. The CDR3 contains 17 residues. CDR1 is SGHTA, CDR2 FQGTGA, per germline. CDR3 region: CASSQAGRLADTGELFF. For the CDR3, the DNA is TGTGCCAGCAGCCAGGCCGGCCGGCTAGCGGACACCGGGGAGCTGTTTTTT.

A few counts support this clone. The chain uses TRBV5-1 and TRBJ2-2, with TRBD1 matching 9 bases. J lost 3 bases, V lost 4 bases, and 10 bases had no gene match. Germline loops: CDR1 SGHRS, CDR2 YFSETQ. This CDR3 is 17 amino acids long. DNA of the CDR3: TGCGCCAGCAGCCCGGGACAGGGCTCGGTGGACACCGGGGAGCTGTTTTTT. Its translation is CASSPGQGSVDTGELFF.

The rearrangement joins TRBV2 to TRBJ1-1; 7 nucleotides agree with TRBD1. V lost 6 bases to trimming and J lost 10 bases; unmatched junction nucleotides: 14. The CDR3 is made up of 14 amino acids. From germline, CDR1 is SNHLY and CDR2 FYNNEI. CDR3 residues: CASRAPQGTLGAFF. CDR3 coding DNA: TGTGCCAGCAGAGCACCACAGGGGACTCTCGGAGCTTTCTTT.

This clone was detected once. In nucleotides, the CDR3 is TGTGCCAGCTCACCGGGACTCACAGGCAACACTGAAGCTTTCTTT. It specifies CASSPGLTGNTEAFF. The chain recombines TRBV18 with TRBJ1-1; TRBD1 might be the D (5 bases). V lost 3 bases, J lost 2 bases, and 13 bases lay in between. Germline lookup yields CDR1 KGHSH and CDR2 LQKENI. This CDR3 has 15 residues.

The chain carries TRBV7-3 and TRBJ1-1; the match to TRBD1 covers 7 bases. The germline CDR1 and CDR2 sequences are SGHTA and FQGTGA. CDR3 size: 15 residues. The ends lost 3 bases at V and 6 bases at J; junction bases unmatched: 10. CDR3 region: CASSFDRAGVAEAFF. CDR3 coding DNA: TGTGCCAGCAGCTTTGACAGGGCTGGGGTCGCTGAAGCTTTCTTT.

The gene calls are TRBV27 and TRBJ2-5, with 8 bases lining up with TRBD1. Trimming removed 4 bases from V and 5 bases from J; junction bases left unmatched: 3. The germline gives CDR1 MNHEY, CDR2 SMNVEV (reference sequence). CDR3 length equals 13 residues. CDR3 residues: CASSWTGSETQYF. Written as DNA, the CDR3 is TGTGCCAGCAGTTGGACAGGGAGCGAGACCCAGTACTTC.

The rearrangement joins TRBV10-2 to TRBJ2-2; 8 bases fit TRBD2. Germline V gene data show CDR1 as WSHSY and CDR2 as SAAADI. This CDR3 has 14 residues. Trimming took 7 bases from V and 0 from J; bases not matched to a gene: 1. The CDR3 reads CASILAANTGELFF. The CDR3 nucleotides are TGCGCCAGCATACTAGCGGCGAACACCGGGGAGCTGTTTTTT.

The chain recombines TRBV5-8 with TRBJ2-5, with 9 bases matching TRBD2. The ends lost 4 bases at V and 3 bases at J; junction bases unmatched: 10. The CDR3 totals 16 residues. Germline V gene sequence: CDR1 SGHTS, CDR2 YDEGEE. CDR3 coding DNA: TGTGCCAGCAGCCGCGGCGGACTAGCGAGAAAAGAGACCCAGTACTTC. It yields the protein CASSRGGLARKETQYF.

As concerns this clone: Other nucleotide sequences in the sample specify the same CDR3. The chain carries TRBV10-3 and TRBJ1-5; D remains unclear. This CDR3 has 15 amino acids. Germline-derived CDR1 and CDR2 are ENHRY and SYGVKD. V lost 3 bases and J 0 bases, leaving 9 bases between the germline ends. CDR3 sequence reads: CAISEGRNSNQPQHF. In DNA, the CDR3 is TGTGCCATCAGTGAAGGGAGAAATAGCAATCAGCCCCAGCATTTT.

The chain couples TRBV30 to TRBJ2-6, with 13 bases lining up with TRBD2. CDR1 and CDR2 (germline): GTSNPN, SVGIG (reference sequence). Trimming at V came to 0 bases and at J to 2 bases, leaving 1 base not matched to a gene. CDR3 size: 17 residues. In nucleotides, the CDR3 is TGTGCCTGGAGTGTACTAGCGGGGGGGACTGGGGCCAACGTCCTGACTTTC. Residues: CAWSVLAGGTGANVLTF.

This clone came up a few times. The chain is built from TRBV6-5 and TRBJ2-1; 11 nucleotides line up with TRBD2. V lost 6 bases, J lost 5 bases, and 3 bases stayed unmatched. The CDR3 spans 14 residues. The V gene's germline CDR1 is MNHEY and CDR2 SVGAGI. The DNA for the CDR3 is TGTGCCAGCAGCCTAGCGGGAGGACACAATGAGCAGTTCTTC. Amino acids: CASSLAGGHNEQFF.

The gene calls are TRBV6-5 and TRBJ2-1; 7 bases align to TRBD2. The germline V gene encodes CDR1 MNHEY and CDR2 SVGAGI. With V trimmed by 6 bases and J by 9 bases, 11 bases remained unmatched. The CDR3 sequence is 14 residues long. CDR3 in amino acids: CASRRGSRFSEQFF. The CDR3 DNA reads TGTGCCAGCAGGCGCGGGAGTAGGTTCAGTGAGCAGTTCTTC.

This chain uses TRBV10-3 with TRBJ2-7; D not certain. Germline CDR1 ENHRY, CDR2 SYGVKD. The CDR3 totals 16 residues. The V and J ends lost 1 base and 3 bases respectively, with 16 bases between them. The CDR3 bases are TGTGCCATCAGTGAGTTTGTACCGAACAGATTCTACGAGCAGTACTTC. Translation: CAISEFVPNRFYEQYF.

This chain connects TRBV30 to TRBJ1-5; perhaps TRBD1 as D (5 bases). The germline V gene has CDR1 GTSNPN and CDR2 SVGIG (reference sequence). V was shortened by 1 base and J by 2 bases, with 9 bases between the two germline ends. The CDR3 length is 14 residues. The CDR3 is CAWSGDSGNQPQHF. The CDR3 DNA is TGTGCCTGGAGTGGAGACAGCGGCAATCAGCCCCAGCATTTT.

This clone was seen only a few times. The rearrangement joins TRBV30 to TRBJ1-4; D uncertain. The CDR3 length is 12 residues. CDR1 and CDR2 (germline): GTSNPN, SVGIG (reference sequence). V was cut by 2 bases and J by 6 bases, with 7 bases left in between. Here the CDR3 reads CAWSKTDEKLFF. The DNA for the CDR3 is TGTGCCTGGAGTAAAACAGATGAAAAACTGTTTTTT.

This chain connects TRBV6-5 to TRBJ1-2; possible D gene TRBD1, 5 bases. The CDR3 has 15 amino acids. Trimming cost V 2 bases and J 4 bases, with 14 bases left between them. CDR1 is MNHEY, CDR2 SVGAGI, per germline. Here the CDR3 DNA reads TGTGCCAGCAGTTACCTCCCCGCCGGGGGCTATGGCTACACCTTC. Protein product: CASSYLPAGGYGYTF.

The V call is TRBV29-1, the J call TRBJ2-7; 8 bases fit TRBD2. V shed 5 bases and J 5 bases; nucleotides not matched to a gene: 11. Germline V gives CDR1 SQVTM, CDR2 ANQGSEA. The CDR3 is 14 amino acids. DNA for the CDR3: TGCAGCGTTATCCTGTCGGGAGGGCCACACGAGCAGTACTTC. Protein sequence: CSVILSGGPHEQYF.

The rearrangement joins TRBV4-2 to TRBJ2-3; TRBD2 matches at 7 bases. The ends lost 1 base at V and 1 base at J; junction bases unmatched: 5. The CDR3 has 16 amino acids. CDR1 is LGHNA and CDR2 is YNFKEQ in the germline V gene. CDR3: CASSQATGLRTDTQYF. CDR3 bases: TGTGCCAGCAGCCAAGCTACGGGACTACGCACAGATACGCAGTATTTT.

The chain is built from TRBV6-1 and TRBJ1-5; TRBD1 matches 7 bases. V lost 7 bases, J lost 5 bases, and 8 bases stayed unmatched. Looked up from germline, CDR1 is MNHNS and CDR2 is SASEGT. CDR3 length: 14 residues. In nucleotides, the CDR3 is TGTGCCAGCATCAGGACAGGCCGGGATCAGCCCCAGCATTTT. It yields the protein CASIRTGRDQPQHF.

The V call is TRBV6-5, the J call TRBJ1-2; maybe TRBD1 (5 bases). V lost 8 bases and J 0 bases, leaving 13 bases between the germline ends. CDR1 and CDR2 from the germline V gene are MNHEY and SVGAGI. This CDR3 is 14 amino acids long. The CDR3 region is CASLPGGSNYGYTF. CDR3 DNA sequence: TGTGCCAGCCTCCCTGGGGGGTCTAACTATGGCTACACCTTC.

The CDR3 region is CASSRRLGGVSETQYF. CDR3 nucleotide sequence: TGTGCCAGCAGCCGCCGACTTGGAGGGGTGTCAGAGACCCAGTACTTC. The rearrangement joins TRBV7-9 to TRBJ2-5; the D gene is possibly TRBD2 (6 bases). V was pared by 5 bases and J by 4 bases, with 20 bases between. Germline CDR1 is SEHNR and CDR2 is FQNEAQ (reference sequence). The CDR3 has 16 residues.

The chain couples TRBV4-2 to TRBJ2-7; TRBD1 might be the D (6 bases). V dropped 4 bases and J dropped 3 bases, with 10 bases sitting between them. Looked up from germline, CDR1 is LGHNA and CDR2 is YNFKEQ. The CDR3 totals 13 residues. The CDR3 here is CASSLQGHYEQYF. Here the CDR3 DNA reads TGTGCCAGCAGCCTCCAGGGACACTACGAGCAGTACTTC.

The chain joins TRBV5-1 to TRBJ2-2; unclear D gene. The V and J ends lost 2 bases and 7 bases respectively, with 18 bases between them. This CDR3 contains 16 residues. Germline V gives CDR1 SGHRS, CDR2 YFSETQ. CDR3 sequence reads: CASSLGTLLVGGELFF. In DNA, the CDR3 is TGCGCCAGCAGCTTAGGCACCCTTCTAGTAGGCGGGGAGCTGTTTTTT. The full variable domain, with the rest looked up from reference TRBV5-1 and TRBJ2-2, is KAGVTQTPRYLIKTRGQQVTLSCSPISGHRSVSWYQQTPGQGLQFLFEYFSETQRNKGNFPGRFSGRQFSNSRSEMNVSTLELGDSALYLCASSLGTLLVGGELFFGEGSRLTVL.

The V call is TRBV2, the J call TRBJ1-4; 11 nucleotides line up with TRBD1. The CDR3 runs 17 residues. V shed 7 bases, J shed 5 bases, and the junction held 12 bases outside the gene matches. Germline V gives CDR1 SNHLY, CDR2 FYNNEI. CDR3 nucleotide sequence: TGTGCCAGCATCCGAGAACGCCGGGACAGGGGGAATGAAAAACTGTTTTTT. Amino acids: CASIRERRDRGNEKLFF.

Here the CDR3 reads CASSNARGYNEQFF. CDR3 coding DNA: TGTGCCAGTAGTAACGCTAGGGGGTACAATGAGCAGTTCTTC. The chain has TRBV19 and TRBJ2-1; the D gene is possibly TRBD1 (6 bases). V was shortened by 4 bases and J by 4 bases, with 11 bases between the two germline ends. CDR1 LNHDA and CDR2 SQIVND come from the germline V gene (reference sequence). The length of the CDR3 is 14 residues.

J is TRBJ2-5 and V is TRBV7-8; D gene uncertain. Looked up from germline, CDR1 is SGHVS and CDR2 is FQNEAQ. The V and J ends lost 1 base and 5 bases respectively, with 5 bases between them. CDR3 size: 12 residues. CDR3 sequence reads: CASSLDRETQYF. As DNA, the CDR3 is TGTGCCAGCAGCTTAGATCGGGAGACCCAGTACTTC.

V usage is TRBV10-3 and J usage is TRBJ2-2, with 8 positions matching TRBD1. From germline, CDR1 is ENHRY and CDR2 SYGVKD. This CDR3 contains 12 residues. The V segment lost 10 bases and the J segment 3 bases; nucleotides outside the gene matches: 1. The CDR3 DNA reads TGTGCCACGGGACAGGACACCGGGGAGCTGTTTTTT. Translated: CATGQDTGELFF.

V is TRBV13 and J is TRBJ1-2, with 8 positions matching TRBD1. Trimming at V came to 4 bases and at J to 4 bases, leaving 11 bases not matched to a gene. The CDR3 is 16 residues long. Germline V gene data show CDR1 as PRHDT and CDR2 as FYEKMQ (reference sequence). Written as DNA, the CDR3 is TGTGCCAGCAGCTCAACCTATTCAGGGGGCGCCTATGGCTACACCTTC. Its protein product is CASSSTYSGGAYGYTF.

The CDR3 DNA is TGTGCCAGCAGGCTCGACAGGGTTGGAGCAGATACGCAGTATTTT. This translates into CASRLDRVGADTQYF. This sequence joins TRBV2 and TRBJ2-3, with 7 bases that match TRBD1. The germline V gene has CDR1 SNHLY and CDR2 FYNNEI. Trimming cost V 6 bases and J 4 bases; bases outside gene matches: 10. The CDR3 length is 15 residues. The full variable domain, its missing parts supplied by reference TRBV2 and TRBJ2-3, is EPEVTQTPSHQVTQMGQEVILRCVPISNHLYFYWYRQILGQKVEFLVSFYNNEISEKSEIFDDQFSVERPDGSNFTLKIRSTKLEDSAMYFCASRLDRVGADTQYFGPGTRLTVL.

The CDR3 region is CASSLDSPVLEAFF. The CDR3 DNA is TGTGCCAGCTCACTGGATAGCCCAGTTCTCGAAGCTTTCTTT. The chain employs TRBV18 and TRBJ1-1; D gene ambiguous. CDR3 length: 14 amino acids. V was clipped by 4 bases and J by 8 bases, with 17 bases between them. The germline CDR1 and CDR2 sequences are KGHSH and LQKENI.

The chain uses TRBV2 and TRBJ2-5; 7 positions match TRBD1. The CDR3 loop spans 14 amino acids. Germline lookup yields CDR1 SNHLY and CDR2 FYNNEI. The J segment lost 2 bases and the V segment lost 7 bases, leaving 7 bases of the junction unmatched. The CDR3 protein is CASIKQGIQETQYF. The CDR3 nucleotides are TGTGCCAGCATAAAACAGGGGATACAAGAGACCCAGTACTTC. The variable domain in full, completed from reference TRBV2 and TRBJ2-5, reads EPEVTQTPSHQVTQMGQEVILRCVPISNHLYFYWYRQILGQKVEFLVSFYNNEISEKSEIFDDQFSVERPDGSNFTLKIRSTKLEDSAMYFCASIKQGIQETQYFGPGTRLLVL.